A single TCR beta chain is shown here with its context. Its antigen is currently unknown. This sample stems from a study of beta chain features in type 1 diabetes. For the study at large: Nearly 110,000,000 sorted cells were examined across all samples. Overall study results and limits: Over-representation of high TCR-expressing cells was a possible consequence of cDNA sequencing.

This CDR3 is 13 amino acids long. Trimming left V 3 bases short and J 1 base short, with 6 bases between. From germline, CDR1 is LNHNV and CDR2 YYDKDF (reference sequence). The investigators reverse transcribed all of the isolated RNA, so they sequenced expressed TCRB transcripts. TCRdb's table, derived via immunoSEQ multiplex PCR, lists solely in-frame clones and lacks some. The table lists over 700,000 clones, 17% of them singletons. The chain recombines TRBV15 with TRBJ1-1; D call uncertain. Sequenced: naive CD4+ T cells from blood. The receptor was isolated from a woman under 30 in good health. CDR3 DNA sequence: TGTGCCACCAGCAGTTTCGGGAACACTGAAGCTTTCTTT. It is translated as CATSSFGNTEAFF.